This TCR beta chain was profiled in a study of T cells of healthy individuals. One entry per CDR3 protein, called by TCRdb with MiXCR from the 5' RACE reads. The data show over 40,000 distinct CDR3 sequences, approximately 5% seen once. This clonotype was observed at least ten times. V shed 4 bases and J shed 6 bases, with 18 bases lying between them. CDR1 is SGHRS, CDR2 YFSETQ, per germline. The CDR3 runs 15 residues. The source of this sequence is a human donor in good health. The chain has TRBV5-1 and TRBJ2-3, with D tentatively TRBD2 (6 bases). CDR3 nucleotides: TGCGCCAGCAGCCTAGCGCGATGGAGTACGGATACGCAGTATTTT. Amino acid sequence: CASSLARWSTDTQYF.